The 30 T cell receptor beta chains listed next were all sequenced from one sample in a study of blood T cells in healthy people across ages. Together with a sample-barcoded 5' primer, a J-beta primer mix was included in a second PCR lasting about 6 to 11 cycles. Each CDR3 protein gets one entry after TCRdb re-called the 5' RACE reads with MiXCR. There are fewer than 800,000 distinct CDR3 sequences in the sample; about 32% occur only once, and 15% lies in the top ten. Sample: blood. The receptor source for this set is a woman older than 75 in good health.

The J gene is TRBJ2-4, the V gene TRBV18; weak D call: TRBD2 (5 bases). V lost 1 base, J lost 14 bases, and 15 bases lay in between. The CDR3 consists of 13 residues. The germline CDR1 and CDR2 sequences are KGHSH and LQKENI. The CDR3 region has the DNA TGTGCCAGCTCACCACGGGCGGGCACGGCGAAGTACTTC. Its translation: CASSPRAGTAKYF.

In regard to this clonotype: A read error is possible here, since a much larger clone lies one base away. This rearrangement joins TRBV27 to TRBJ2-7, with TRBD1 matching 8 bases. The germline gives CDR1 MNHEY, CDR2 SMNVEV (reference sequence). The CDR3 consists of 15 residues. CDR3 sequence (DNA): TGTGCCAGCAGTTTGGACAGGGTGACGTCCTACGAGCGGTACTTC. It specifies CASSLDRVTSYERYF.

This clonotype was counted between two and nine times. CDR3 coding DNA: TGTGCCTGGAGTGTCCCTCACGGGACTCGCTGGAATGAGCAGTTCTTC. As protein: CAWSVPHGTRWNEQFF. The V gene is TRBV30, the J gene TRBJ2-1; tentative D call: TRBD2 (6 bases). This CDR3 has 16 amino acids. In germline, CDR1 is GTSNPN, CDR2 SVGIG (reference sequence). Trimming took 0 bases from V and 7 from J, leaving 19 bases between them.

V gene TRBV6-1 combines with J gene TRBJ1-1; 8 bases agree with TRBD1. The CDR3 sequence is 15 residues long. After removal of 5 bases from V and 1 base from J, the junction contained 6 bases not matched to a gene. Germline V gives CDR1 MNHNS, CDR2 SASEGT. CDR3 in amino acids: CASSSGGLRNTEAFF. The CDR3 DNA sequence: TGTGCCAGCAGTTCAGGGGGCCTTCGGAACACTGAAGCTTTCTTT.

CDR3 region: CASSQVRAADTEAFF. The CDR3 DNA reads TGTGCCAGCAGCCAAGTCAGGGCGGCGGACACTGAAGCTTTCTTT. The rearrangement uses TRBV3-1 and TRBJ1-1, with a possible D match to TRBD1 (5 bases). The CDR3 sequence is 15 residues long. The V gene's germline CDR1 is LGHDT and CDR2 YNNKEL (reference sequence). The ends were cut back, 1 base at V and 3 bases at J, with 12 bases in the middle.

This clonotype occurred a few times. This chain uses TRBV9 with TRBJ1-4; possible D gene TRBD1, 5 bases. CDR3 size: 13 residues. V was shortened by 0 bases and J by 10 bases, with 10 bases between the two germline ends. CDR1 and CDR2 (germline): SGDLS, YYNGEE. The CDR3 spells CASSVGGTGKLFF. The CDR3 nucleotides read TGTGCCAGCAGCGTAGGGGGGACCGGAAAACTGTTTTTT.

The chain has TRBV2 and TRBJ2-3; the match to TRBD2 covers 8 bases. With V trimmed by 8 bases and J by 13 bases, 8 bases remained unmatched. The length of the CDR3 is 11 residues. Germline CDR1 and CDR2: SNHLY and FYNNEI. The CDR3 here is CASSTSGLEYF. As DNA, the CDR3 is TGTGCCAGCTCCACTAGCGGACTAGAGTATTTT.

The chain carries TRBV5-1 and TRBJ2-6; unclear D gene. CDR3 size: 13 residues. Trimming cost V 2 bases and J 8 bases, with 8 bases left between them. Per germline, CDR1 SGHRS and CDR2 YFSETQ. The CDR3 loop is CASSFQNTNVLTF. CDR3 DNA sequence: TGCGCCAGCAGCTTTCAGAACACCAACGTCCTGACTTTC.

Concerning this clonotype itself: A much bigger clone sits one base away, suggesting this may be a read error. The gene calls are TRBV5-1 and TRBJ2-7; TRBD2 matches at 8 bases. Germline loops: CDR1 SGHRS, CDR2 YFSETQ. Trimming cost V 2 bases and J 3 bases; bases outside gene matches: 4. CDR3 length: 14 residues. CDR3 nucleotide sequence: TGCGCCAGCAGCTTAGCGGGGGACTACTACGAGCAGTACTTC. This codes for CASSLAGDYYEQYF.

Only a few counts were recorded for this clonotype. The chain links TRBV10-3 to TRBJ1-5; D not resolved. The V end lost 2 bases, the J end lost 8 bases, and 13 bases lay between the germline ends. The germline V gene encodes CDR1 ENHRY and CDR2 SYGVKD. CDR3 length: 14 residues. The CDR3: CAISEKGREEPQHF. For the CDR3, the DNA is TGTGCCATCAGTGAGAAGGGCCGAGAGGAGCCCCAGCATTTT.

This clonotype was detected only once. Given a much more abundant clone one base away, this may be a read error. The rearrangement joins TRBV12-3 or TRBV12-4 to TRBJ2-1, with 8 bases aligning to TRBD1. V lost 6 bases and J lost 10; bases outside the gene matches: 8. The length of the CDR3 is 13 residues. CDR3 in DNA: TGTGCCAGCAGACCGGACAGGGAGTACGAGCAGTTCTTC. Its protein product is CASRPDREYEQFF.

About this clonotype: One base away lies a much larger clone, so this may be a sequencing read error. V and J are TRBV5-5 and TRBJ2-5, with D unresolved. V was pared by 6 bases and J by 11 bases, with 23 bases between. This CDR3 has 14 residues. The germline CDR1 and CDR2 sequences are SGHKS and YYEKEE (reference sequence). CDR3 residues: CASINQAAYNEQYF. In nucleotides, the CDR3 is TGTGCCAGCATTAATCAGGCGGCCTACAATGAGCAGTACTTC.

The chain employs TRBV29-1 and TRBJ2-7; 10 positions agree with TRBD1. This CDR3 comprises 13 residues. V lost 3 bases and J lost 5; bases outside the gene matches: 4. The germline CDR1 and CDR2 sequences are SQVTM and ANQGSEA. CDR3 in DNA: TGCAGCGTTGAGGACAGGGGGATCAACGAGCAGTACTTC. Translating it yields CSVEDRGINEQYF.

The sample holds many counts of this clonotype. The rearrangement links TRBV9 to TRBJ2-3; TRBD2 matches 7 bases. The trim removed 3 bases at V and 5 bases at J, leaving 9 bases unmatched. CDR3 length equals 15 residues. Germline assignment: CDR1 SGDLS and CDR2 YYNGEE. CDR3 residues: CASSEEGLSRDTQYF. CDR3 DNA sequence: TGTGCCAGCAGCGAGGAGGGACTATCTAGAGATACGCAGTATTTT.

With respect to this clonotype: This sequence may be a read error, since a much larger clone differs from it by one base. The chain links TRBV3-1 to TRBJ2-7; D gene uncertain. The J call is in doubt because the DNA end fits TRBJ2-1 better. The CDR3 consists of 11 residues. From germline, CDR1 is LGHDT and CDR2 YNNKEL (reference sequence). CDR3 region: CASSRYYEQFF. The CDR3, as DNA: TGTGCCAGCAGCCGCTACTACGAGCAGTTCTTC.

Ten or more counts support this clonotype. The V and J genes are TRBV5-6 and TRBJ1-2; D remains ambiguous. The CDR3 totals 13 residues. CDR1 and CDR2 (germline): SGHDT, YYEEEE. Trimming pared 4 bases from V and 8 bases from J, leaving 15 bases between. This chain's CDR3 is CASSLVSAPGYTF. DNA for the CDR3: TGTGCCAGCAGCCTGGTGTCAGCCCCCGGCTACACCTTC.

The rearrangement uses TRBV7-3 and TRBJ2-1, with unresolved D. CDR1 is SGHTA, CDR2 FQGTGA, per germline. The V and J ends lost 5 bases and 8 bases respectively, with 19 bases between them. This CDR3 is built from 15 residues. The CDR3 loop reads CASSVSSTGDHEQFF. Here the CDR3 DNA reads TGTGCCAGCAGCGTAAGCAGTACTGGGGATCATGAGCAGTTCTTC.

About this clonotype itself: A read error is possible here, since a much larger clone lies one base away. V is TRBV7-2 and J is TRBJ2-1; the D call may be TRBD1 or TRBD2 (5 bases each). The CDR3 is made up of 13 amino acids. Trimming shortened V by 6 bases and J by 5 bases, and 11 bases separated the two germline ends. Germline V gives CDR1 SGHTA, CDR2 FQGNSA. This chain's CDR3 is CASRVGRNNEQFF. The CDR3 nucleotides are TGTGCCAGCAGGGTGGGACGGAACAATGAGCAGTTCTTC. The whole variable domain, filled in from reference TRBV7-2 and TRBJ2-1, reads GAGVSQSPSNKVTEKGKDVELRCDPISGHTALYWYRQSLGQGLEFLIYFQGNSAPDKSGLPSDRFSAERTGGSVSTLTIQRTQQEDSAVYLCASRVGRNNEQFFGPGTRLTVL.

The V and J genes are TRBV11-2 and TRBJ2-5; 8 nucleotides agree with TRBD1. V was clipped by 5 bases and J by 11 bases; unmatched bases: 16. This CDR3 has 15 amino acids. The germline V gene encodes CDR1 SGHAT and CDR2 FQNNGV. The CDR3: CASSLDRVKNNEQYF. Written as DNA, the CDR3 is TGTGCCAGCAGCCTGGACAGGGTTAAAAACAATGAGCAGTACTTC.

There are many counts of this clonotype. The chain couples TRBV19 to TRBJ2-2, with D possibly being TRBD2 (6 bases). The germline V gene has CDR1 LNHDA and CDR2 SQIVND (reference sequence). The CDR3 length is 13 residues. The V and J ends lost 7 bases and 5 bases respectively, with 11 bases between them. CDR3 sequence: CASKRVETGELFF. The CDR3 bases are TGTGCCAGTAAGCGGGTTGAGACCGGGGAGCTGTTTTTT.

As to this clonotype: The junction shows a germline mismatch at one end, possibly a read error. CDR3 amino acids: CTSSAGTLGSPLHF. CDR3 nucleotides: TGTACCAGCAGCGCGGGGACATTGGGTTCACCCCTCCACTTT. The chain is built from TRBV9 and TRBJ1-6; D might be TRBD1 (6 bases). This CDR3 has 14 amino acids. Germline lookup yields CDR1 SGDLS and CDR2 YYNGEE. Full variable domain (rest looked up from reference TRBV9 and TRBJ1-6): DSGVTQTPKHLITATGQRVTLRCSPRSGDLSVYWYQQSLDQGLQFLIQYYNGEERAKGNILERFSAQQFPDLHSELNLSSLELGDSALYFCTSSAGTLGSPLHFGNGTRLTVT.

Comments on this clonotype: A much more abundant neighbour one base away suggests this may be a read error. V gene TRBV5-1 combines with J gene TRBJ2-7; possibly TRBD2 for D (6 bases). CDR1 is SGHRS, CDR2 YFSETQ, per germline. The CDR3 covers 14 residues. V was shortened by 4 bases and J by 6 bases, with 17 bases between the two germline ends. The CDR3 DNA reads TGCGCCAGCAGCAGGGAGGTCATACGCTCCGAGCAGTACTTC. This codes for CASSREVIRSEQYF.

This clonotype occurred many times. V and J are TRBV5-1 and TRBJ2-7; 8 bases line up with TRBD1. Per germline, CDR1 SGHRS and CDR2 YFSETQ. After removal of 3 bases from V and 6 bases from J, the junction contained 11 bases not matched to a gene. There are 15 residues in the CDR3. The CDR3 DNA follows: TGCGCCAGCAGCTCGGGACAGGCTGGTACCGCCGAGCAGTACTTC. Its translation is CASSSGQAGTAEQYF.

V usage is TRBV11-2 and J usage is TRBJ2-5; the match to TRBD2 covers 9 bases. The CDR3 is 15 amino acids. Germline CDR1 SGHAT, CDR2 FQNNGV. The V gene end was trimmed by 5 bases and the J gene end by 7 bases; junction bases not matched to a gene: 11. CDR3 sequence (DNA): TGTGCCAGCAGCCCGGGGACTAGCCGAAAGTGGACCCAGTACTTC. Amino acid sequence: CASSPGTSRKWTQYF.

Comment on this clonotype: Since a much larger clone is just one base distant, this may be a read error. The chain combines TRBV11-2 with TRBJ2-1; 11 bases are shared with TRBD2. CDR1 and CDR2 (germline): SGHAT, FQNNGV. This CDR3 spans 15 amino acids. Trimming at V came to 4 bases and at J to 6 bases, leaving 5 bases not matched to a gene. The CDR3 reads CASSWTSGRFNEQFF. In DNA form, the CDR3 reads TGTGCCAGCAGCTGGACTAGCGGGCGCTTCAATGAGCAGTTCTTC.

This clonotype was counted only a few times. The V gene is TRBV30, the J gene TRBJ1-4; tentatively, D is TRBD1 (5 bases). CDR1 is GTSNPN and CDR2 is SVGIG in the germline V gene (reference sequence). The CDR3 length is 13 residues. Between the trimmed V and J ends, which lost 5 bases and 5 bases, there was a span of 12 bases. CDR3 sequence (DNA): TGTGCCTGGGGTCTTCCAGGGAATGAAAAACTGTTTTTT. It encodes CAWGLPGNEKLFF. Filled out from reference TRBV30 and TRBJ1-4, the complete variable domain reads SQTIHQWPATLVQPVGSPLSLECTVEGTSNPNLYWYRQAAGRGLQLLFYSVGIGQISSEVPQNLSASRPQDRQFILSSKKLLLSDSGFYLCAWGLPGNEKLFFGSGTQLSVL.

This chain joins TRBV28 and TRBJ1-2; 12 bases map to TRBD1. The ends lost 5 bases at V and 8 bases at J; junction bases unmatched: 6. The CDR3 is 14 amino acids. Germline CDR1 MDHEN, CDR2 SYDVKM. The CDR3 protein is CASSRDRGRGGYTF. For the CDR3, the DNA is TGTGCCAGCAGTCGGGACAGGGGGCGCGGAGGCTACACCTTC.

There are a few counts of this clonotype. This clone may be a read error of a much larger clone one base away. V is TRBV12-3 or TRBV12-4 and J is TRBJ2-6; no definite D call. CDR3 length: 16 residues. DNA for the CDR3: TGTGTCAGCAGTTTACACTTAAGCTCTGGGGCCAACGTCCTGACTTTC. Protein product: CVSSLHLSSGANVLTF.

This clonotype was recorded at least ten times. The chain recombines TRBV6-5 with TRBJ2-6, with D unresolved. The ends were cut back, 4 bases at V and 4 bases at J, with 17 bases in the middle. In germline, CDR1 is MNHEY, CDR2 SVGAGI. The CDR3 has 17 amino acids. CDR3 amino acids: CASSSPRVGSGANVLTF. CDR3 in DNA: TGTGCCAGCAGTTCCCCCCGGGTTGGCTCGGGGGCCAACGTCCTGACTTTC.

About this clonotype: A much larger clone is a single base away; this may be a read error. This chain connects TRBV27 to TRBJ1-4, with no clear D. Trimming took 5 bases from V and 3 from J, leaving 13 bases between them. The CDR3 runs 15 residues. CDR1 and CDR2 from the germline V gene are MNHEY and SMNVEV (reference sequence). This CDR3 is CASSVNGGPNEKLFF. In DNA, the CDR3 is TGTGCCAGCAGTGTGAACGGAGGTCCTAATGAAAAACTGTTTTTT.